Each of the 24 T cell receptor beta chains below was sequenced from the same sample in a study of PD-1 blockade in classical Hodgkin lymphoma. Clones were sequenced by immunoSEQ multiplex PCR, and TCRdb holds only the in-frame ones, with some missing. The sample holds tens of thousands of clones; over 70% are singletons and the top ten take approximately 18%. Time point: cycle 4 day 1 (C4D1), after five to seven weeks of nivolumab. Each patient experienced a relapse that followed autologous stem cell transplantation, and brentuximab vedotin exposure varied. This sample comprised peripheral blood mononuclear cells (PBMCs), obtained before the fourth cycle of nivolumab. These receptors were taken from a human donor with classical Hodgkin lymphoma.

The genes are TRBV5-6 and TRBJ1-1, with no clear D. The V gene's germline CDR1 is SGHDT and CDR2 YYEEEE. Trimming left V 2 bases short and J 1 base short, with 6 bases between. The CDR3 totals 13 residues. CDR3 DNA: TGTGCCAGCAGCTTCGGAGGGAACACTGAAGCTTTCTTT. Residues: CASSFGGNTEAFF.

J is TRBJ2-5 and V is TRBV28; 8 positions match TRBD1. This CDR3 has 13 residues. Germline CDR1 reads MDHEN; CDR2 reads SYDVKM. V gave up 4 bases and J gave up 7 bases; unmatched junction bases: 5. The CDR3 here is CASSSDRGWTQYF. In nucleotides, the CDR3 is TGTGCCAGCAGTTCAGACAGGGGTTGGACCCAGTACTTC.

The chain has TRBV30 and TRBJ2-2; D is undetermined. The V gene lost 2 bases and the J gene lost 4 bases, with 5 bases spanning the gap. There are 12 residues in the CDR3. Germline assignment: CDR1 GTSNPN and CDR2 SVGIG (reference sequence). The CDR3 region has the DNA TGTGCCTGGAGTTATGGCACCGGGGAGCTGTTTTTT. It codes for CAWSYGTGELFF.

The chain recombines TRBV5-5 with TRBJ2-3, with 8 bases lining up with TRBD1. V shed 4 bases, J shed 3 bases, and the junction held 7 bases outside the gene matches. Germline CDR1 reads SGHKS; CDR2 reads YYEKEE (reference sequence). The CDR3 is 15 amino acids. The CDR3 is CASSGGQGKTDTQYF. CDR3 DNA: TGTGCCAGCAGCGGTGGACAGGGAAAGACAGATACGCAGTATTTT.

The chain uses TRBV5-6 and TRBJ1-3; D call uncertain. This CDR3 is built from 16 residues. Germline lookup yields CDR1 SGHDT and CDR2 YYEEEE. With 0 bases removed from V and 0 bases from J, the gap between germline ends came to 10 bases. CDR3 loop: CASSLGQHLSGNTIYF. The CDR3 region has the DNA TGTGCCAGCAGCTTGGGGCAGCATCTCTCTGGAAACACCATATATTTT. The full variable domain, in which reference TRBV5-6 and TRBJ1-3 provide the parts outside the CDR3, is DAGVTQSPTHLIKTRGQQVTLRCSPKSGHDTVSWYQQALGQGPQFIFQYYEEEERQRGNFPDRFSGHQFPNYSSELNVNALLLGDSALYLCASSLGQHLSGNTIYFGEGSWLTVV.

V and J are TRBV18 and TRBJ2-4; 11 nucleotides agree with TRBD1. The germline CDR1 and CDR2 sequences are KGHSH and LQKENI. The V gene end was trimmed by 5 bases and the J gene end by 9 bases; junction bases not matched to a gene: 15. CDR3 length equals 17 residues. The CDR3 coding sequence is TGTGCCAGCTCATATGCAACCGGGACAGGGGGTGTTAGCATTCAGTACTTC. It encodes CASSYATGTGGVSIQYF.

This chain connects TRBV5-5 to TRBJ2-3; TRBD2 aligns across 10 bases. The V segment lost 0 bases and the J segment 8 bases; nucleotides outside the gene matches: 3. This CDR3 region has 14 residues. Looked up from germline, CDR1 is SGHKS and CDR2 is YYEKEE (reference sequence). The CDR3 sequence is CASSLALAGVTQYF. The DNA of the CDR3 is TGTGCCAGCAGCTTGGCTCTAGCGGGAGTTACGCAGTATTTT.

V and J are TRBV18 and TRBJ1-4, with D possibly being TRBD1 (5 bases). Trimming shortened V by 6 bases and J by 8 bases, and 22 bases separated the two germline ends. Germline CDR1 and CDR2: KGHSH and LQKENI. The CDR3 sequence is 16 residues long. The CDR3 protein is CASSQLAGTLGEKLFF. The CDR3 coding sequence is TGTGCCAGCTCCCAACTGGCCGGGACTCTAGGGGAAAAACTGTTTTTT.

The chain links TRBV7-9 to TRBJ1-1; 7 bases are shared with TRBD1. Germline V gene lookup returns CDR1 SEHNR and CDR2 FQNEAQ (reference sequence). With 3 bases clipped from V and 1 base from J, the junction kept 2 bases outside the gene matches. The CDR3 consists of 14 residues. CDR3 in DNA: TGTGCCAGCAGCTTCCGGACAGGGAACACTGAAGCTTTCTTT. This encodes CASSFRTGNTEAFF. Full variable domain (remainder filled in from reference TRBV7-9 and TRBJ1-1): DTGVSQNPRHKITKRGQNVTFRCDPISEHNRLYWYRQTLGQGPEFLTYFQNEAQLEKSRLLSDRFSAERPKGSFSTLEIQRTEQGDSAMYLCASSFRTGNTEAFFGQGTRLTVV.

This chain joins TRBV5-1 and TRBJ1-1; D gene ambiguous. Germline V gene data show CDR1 as SGHRS and CDR2 as YFSETQ. Trimming left V 1 base short and J 0 bases short, with 7 bases between. This CDR3 has 14 residues. The CDR3 DNA is TGCGCCAGCAGCTTGAGGGCCATGAACACTGAAGCTTTCTTT. Protein sequence: CASSLRAMNTEAFF.

The CDR3 DNA sequence: TGTGCCAGCAGTTACTCGGTGGGGCGCGTCCGGGAGACCCAGTACTTC. Its protein product is CASSYSVGRVRETQYF. V gene TRBV6-5 combines with J gene TRBJ2-5, with D tentatively TRBD1 (5 bases). Germline loops: CDR1 MNHEY, CDR2 SVGAGI. The CDR3 loop spans 16 amino acids. Trimming pared 0 bases from V and 5 bases from J, leaving 16 bases between.

The chain employs TRBV4-2 and TRBJ1-1, with a weak D call TRBD1 (5 bases). Trimming took 5 bases from V and 0 from J, leaving 16 bases between them. The CDR3 runs to 16 residues. From germline, CDR1 is LGHNA and CDR2 YNFKEQ. The DNA of the CDR3 is TGTGCCAGCAGCTTGGCCGGCGGGGGAATGAACACTGAAGCTTTCTTT. Encoded protein: CASSLAGGGMNTEAFF.

The chain uses TRBV28 and TRBJ1-5; D is uncertain. The V end lost 5 bases, the J end lost 6 bases, and 8 bases lay between the germline ends. The CDR3 covers 12 residues. Germline V lookup: CDR1 MDHEN, CDR2 SYDVKM. CDR3 in amino acids: CASSRRSQPQHF. For the CDR3, the DNA is TGTGCCAGCAGTCGACGGTCTCAGCCCCAGCATTTT. The variable domain in full, with the rest retrieved from reference TRBV28 and TRBJ1-5, is DVKVTQSSRYLVKRTGEKVFLECVQDMDHENMFWYRQDPGLGLRLIYFSYDVKMKEKGDIPEGYSVSREKKERFSLILESASTNQTSMYLCASSRRSQPQHFGDGTRLSIL.

In DNA form, the CDR3 reads TGTGCCAGCAGCTTAGTAACAGGGGAGCTGTTTTTT. It is translated as CASSLVTGELFF. The chain combines TRBV7-3 with TRBJ2-2; no firm D call. The CDR3 loop spans 12 amino acids. V lost 2 bases and J lost 8, with 6 bases in between. Germline CDR1 reads SGHTA; CDR2 reads FQGTGA.

The J gene is TRBJ1-1, the V gene TRBV5-1; 8 bases line up with TRBD1. Trimming took 0 bases from V and 11 from J; bases not matched to a gene: 15. Per germline, CDR1 SGHRS and CDR2 YFSETQ. The CDR3 has 16 amino acids. This CDR3 is CASSLAGGSHLAGAFF. DNA of the CDR3: TGCGCCAGCAGCTTGGCAGGGGGCTCGCACCTCGCTGGGGCTTTCTTT.

This clone was recorded a few times. The V and J genes are TRBV2 and TRBJ1-1, with 7 bases that match TRBD1. Looked up from germline, CDR1 is SNHLY and CDR2 is FYNNEI. The CDR3 extends over 14 amino acids. The junction had 5 bases not matched to a gene; V was cut back by 6 bases and J by 1 base. CDR3 residues: CASRMGQTNTEAFF. For the CDR3, the DNA is TGTGCCAGCAGGATGGGACAGACGAACACTGAAGCTTTCTTT.

This clone occurred a few times. The rearrangement joins TRBV30 to TRBJ1-6; 8 nucleotides agree with TRBD1. V lost 0 bases and J lost 6; bases outside the gene matches: 1. The CDR3 covers 14 residues. The germline V gene encodes CDR1 GTSNPN and CDR2 SVGIG (reference sequence). CDR3 in DNA: TGTGCCTGGAGTGTTACAGGGGGTAATTCACCCCTCCACTTT. Translating gives CAWSVTGGNSPLHF.

This chain links TRBV9 with TRBJ2-3; TRBD2 matches at 10 bases. Germline CDR1 SGDLS, CDR2 YYNGEE. This CDR3 comprises 16 residues. V was pared by 0 bases and J by 5 bases, with 6 bases of the junction left unmatched. The CDR3 sequence: CASSVDGAGGGDTQYF. The CDR3 nucleotides are TGTGCCAGCAGCGTAGATGGAGCGGGAGGGGGAGATACGCAGTATTTT.

The chain recombines TRBV2 with TRBJ1-2, with D perhaps matching TRBD1 (6 bases). CDR1 and CDR2 from the germline V gene are SNHLY and FYNNEI. V lost 5 bases and J 4 bases, leaving 20 bases between the germline ends. The CDR3 is made up of 16 amino acids. Written as DNA, the CDR3 is TGTGCCAGCAGTCCAGGGTCAGGGGCAGAGGTCTATGGCTACACCTTC. Protein product: CASSPGSGAEVYGYTF.

The chain joins TRBV12-5 to TRBJ2-3; perhaps TRBD2 as D (5 bases). Trimming took off 8 bases at V and 1 base at J, with 13 bases between the two ends. Looked up from germline, CDR1 is LGHNT and CDR2 is FRNRAP. The CDR3 has 14 residues. The CDR3 sequence: CASSPAGGTDTQYF. The CDR3 DNA reads TGTGCTAGTTCACCGGCGGGTGGCACAGATACGCAGTATTTT.

V and J are TRBV5-4 and TRBJ1-2, with D uncertain. Germline-derived CDR1 and CDR2 are SGHNT and YYREEE (reference sequence). This CDR3 region has 13 residues. Trimming stripped 5 bases from V and 0 bases from J, with 8 bases between. The DNA for the CDR3 is TGTGCCAGCAGACGGATAGCTAACTATGGCTACACCTTC. It encodes CASRRIANYGYTF.

The chain recombines TRBV2 with TRBJ2-1, with 9 bases aligning to TRBD2. V was pared by 4 bases and J by 8 bases, with 6 bases of the junction left unmatched. The CDR3 is 14 residues long. CDR1 is SNHLY, CDR2 FYNNEI, per germline. The CDR3 DNA follows: TGTGCCAGCAGTGGGACTAGCGATACGGATGAGCAGTTCTTC. Its translation is CASSGTSDTDEQFF.

The chain joins TRBV19 to TRBJ1-1; D ambiguous. Deletions cut 4 bases from V and 0 bases from J, with 9 bases between. The germline V gene encodes CDR1 LNHDA and CDR2 SQIVND (reference sequence). The CDR3 contains 14 residues. The CDR3 nucleotides are TGTGCCAGTAGTACTGGGGAAATGAACACTGAAGCTTTCTTT. It encodes CASSTGEMNTEAFF. The full variable domain, with the rest looked up from reference TRBV19 and TRBJ1-1, is DGGITQSPKYLFRKEGQNVTLSCEQNLNHDAMYWYRQDPGQGLRLIYYSQIVNDFQKGDIAEGYSVSREKKESFPLTVTSAQKNPTAFYLCASSTGEMNTEAFFGQGTRLTVV.

A few counts support this clone. The chain recombines TRBV10-3 with TRBJ1-4; TRBD1 matches at 7 bases. The CDR3 is 14 amino acids. The V segment lost 3 bases and the J segment 10 bases; nucleotides outside the gene matches: 8. Germline V gives CDR1 ENHRY, CDR2 SYGVKD. The CDR3 region has the DNA TGTGCCATCAGTGAACCCAGGGGGGGCGGAAAACTGTTTTTT. Its translation: CAISEPRGGGKLFF.